Presented here are 24 T cell receptor beta chains from one specimen sequenced in a study of OX40 agonist ivuxolimab in advanced cancers. Data came from immunoSEQ multiplex PCR; TCRdb stores just in-frame clones and leaves some out. The data hold under 100,000 clones, with 90% to 95% observed a single time. The source was CD4+ or CD8+ T cells sorted from blood, collected in a trial of the OX40 agonist ivuxolimab. The receptors stem from an adult with an advanced solid tumor such as melanoma, head and neck, liver or kidney cancer.

The chain uses TRBV7-2 and TRBJ1-5; D gene unclear. The CDR3 runs to 16 residues. V lost 5 bases and J lost 2, with 16 bases in between. In germline, CDR1 is SGHTA, CDR2 FQGNSA. The CDR3: CASSPPVSVGNQPQHF. In nucleotides, the CDR3 is TGTGCCAGCAGCCCCCCGGTCTCCGTGGGCAATCAGCCCCAGCATTTT.

The V gene is TRBV28, the J gene TRBJ1-3; D remains ambiguous. Deletions cut 7 bases from V and 0 bases from J, with 7 bases between. Germline loops: CDR1 MDHEN, CDR2 SYDVKM. The CDR3 sequence is 13 residues long. CDR3 nucleotides: TGTGCCAGCACCCGGGACTCTGGAAACACCATATATTTT. Protein sequence: CASTRDSGNTIYF.

V usage is TRBV19 and J usage is TRBJ2-3; no reliable D call. The CDR3 loop spans 16 amino acids. Germline values: CDR1 LNHDA, CDR2 SQIVND (reference sequence). The V and J ends lost 2 bases and 1 base respectively, with 13 bases between them. Here the CDR3 reads CASSIWPSIRTDTQYF. Written as DNA, the CDR3 is TGTGCCAGTAGTATATGGCCATCAATTCGCACAGATACGCAGTATTTT. The full variable domain, with the rest looked up from reference TRBV19 and TRBJ2-3, is DGGITQSPKYLFRKEGQNVTLSCEQNLNHDAMYWYRQDPGQGLRLIYYSQIVNDFQKGDIAEGYSVSREKKESFPLTVTSAQKNPTAFYLCASSIWPSIRTDTQYFGPGTRLTVL.

V usage is TRBV28 and J usage is TRBJ2-4; TRBD1 matches at 9 bases. The CDR3 covers 19 residues. Germline CDR1 is MDHEN and CDR2 is SYDVKM. J lost 8 bases, V lost 4 bases, and 21 bases had no gene match. This chain's CDR3 is CASSSLPGTGKRLGDIQYF. CDR3 in DNA: TGTGCCAGCAGTTCTCTACCCGGGACAGGGAAGAGATTGGGGGACATTCAGTACTTC. Using reference TRBV28 and TRBJ2-4 for the parts outside the CDR3, the full variable domain is DVKVTQSSRYLVKRTGEKVFLECVQDMDHENMFWYRQDPGLGLRLIYFSYDVKMKEKGDIPEGYSVSREKKERFSLILESASTNQTSMYLCASSSLPGTGKRLGDIQYFGAGTRLSVL.

The chain employs TRBV11-2 and TRBJ2-7; D remains unclear. This CDR3 has 11 residues. CDR1 SGHAT and CDR2 FQNNGV come from the germline V gene. Trimming left V 5 bases short and J 6 bases short, with 8 bases between. CDR3: CASSPLTEQYF. The DNA for the CDR3 is TGTGCCAGCAGCCCTCTTACCGAGCAGTACTTC.

CDR3 amino acids: CASSFGGRSTGELFF. The CDR3 bases are TGTGCCAGCAGCTTCGGTGGGAGAAGCACCGGGGAGCTGTTTTTT. The V and J genes are TRBV5-6 and TRBJ2-2; the D gene is possibly TRBD2 (5 bases). The germline V gene has CDR1 SGHDT and CDR2 YYEEEE. V was cut by 2 bases and J by 4 bases, with 12 bases left in between. There are 15 residues in the CDR3.

The chain carries TRBV18 and TRBJ2-3; 8 positions match TRBD2. CDR1 is KGHSH and CDR2 is LQKENI in the germline V gene. J gave up 6 bases and V 9 bases, and 8 bases lay outside the gene matches. The CDR3 contains 13 residues. This chain's CDR3 is CASHGTSTDTQYF. DNA of the CDR3: TGTGCCAGTCACGGGACTAGTACTGATACGCAGTATTTT.

The chain couples TRBV2 to TRBJ2-1; 12 nucleotides line up with TRBD2. Germline V gene data show CDR1 as SNHLY and CDR2 as FYNNEI. The CDR3 extends over 13 amino acids. The V segment lost 5 bases and the J segment 9 bases; nucleotides outside the gene matches: 2. The CDR3 sequence: CASSTLAGGEQFF. As DNA, the CDR3 is TGTGCCAGCAGTACACTAGCGGGAGGTGAGCAGTTCTTC.

The gene calls are TRBV28 and TRBJ1-2, with unresolved D. The V gene's germline CDR1 is MDHEN and CDR2 SYDVKM. The CDR3 length is 14 residues. With 5 bases removed from V and 7 bases from J, the gap between germline ends came to 17 bases. The CDR3 DNA reads TGTGCCAGCAGTCCGCCGGTAGGGTTTGGTGGCTACACCTTC. Translated, it gives CASSPPVGFGGYTF.

The V call is TRBV7-9, the J call TRBJ2-1; perhaps TRBD1 as D (5 bases). This CDR3 is built from 12 residues. The germline gives CDR1 SEHNR, CDR2 FQNEAQ (reference sequence). Trimming removed 7 bases from V and 9 bases from J, with 13 bases in between. The CDR3 spells CASIYDQGEQFF. Here the CDR3 DNA reads TGTGCCAGCATCTACGACCAGGGTGAGCAGTTCTTC.

Concerning this clone itself: This sample includes further DNA sequences coding for the same CDR3. J is TRBJ2-7 and V is TRBV18, with 9 bases aligning to TRBD2. CDR3 length: 15 amino acids. The V gene end was trimmed by 3 bases and the J gene end by 1 base; junction bases not matched to a gene: 4. Germline V lookup: CDR1 KGHSH, CDR2 LQKENI. The CDR3 sequence is CASSPGLAGSYEQYF. The CDR3 DNA reads as TGTGCCAGCTCACCGGGGCTAGCGGGATCCTACGAGCAGTACTTC.

This chain connects TRBV5-1 to TRBJ2-1; a weak D match, TRBD2 (5 bases). The CDR3 is 15 residues long. V lost 2 bases and J 3 bases, leaving 12 bases between the germline ends. Germline V gene lookup returns CDR1 SGHRS and CDR2 YFSETQ. DNA for the CDR3: TGCGCCAGCAGCTTTAGCCTAGCTGACTACAATGAGCAGTTCTTC. Its protein is CASSFSLADYNEQFF.

The rearrangement joins TRBV19 to TRBJ2-3; 10 positions match TRBD2. Per the germline V gene, CDR1 is LNHDA and CDR2 is SQIVND (reference sequence). CDR3 length equals 16 residues. V was pared by 4 bases and J by 1 base, with 5 bases of the junction left unmatched. The CDR3 protein is CASSNTGTSGTDTQYF. DNA for the CDR3: TGTGCCAGTAGTAACACCGGGACTAGCGGCACAGATACGCAGTATTTT.

The chain couples TRBV5-4 to TRBJ1-3; 9 bases align to TRBD1. CDR1 and CDR2 from the germline V gene are SGHNT and YYREEE (reference sequence). CDR3 length: 17 amino acids. Trimming took 2 bases from V and 2 from J; bases not matched to a gene: 8. In DNA, the CDR3 is TGTGCCAGCAGCTTTAGTTTGGGACAGGGTGCTGGAAACACCATATATTTT. This codes for CASSFSLGQGAGNTIYF.

This clone was detected only once. This rearrangement joins TRBV2 to TRBJ2-1, with 8 positions matching TRBD2. V lost 5 bases to trimming and J lost 10 bases; unmatched junction nucleotides: 13. Germline CDR1 reads SNHLY; CDR2 reads FYNNEI. CDR3 size: 15 residues. DNA for the CDR3: TGTGCCAGCAGTAGGACTAGCTCATCGGGAAGGGAGCAGTTCTTC. It specifies CASSRTSSSGREQFF.

The chain has TRBV4-1 and TRBJ2-7, with a tentative D call TRBD1 (5 bases). V lost 0 bases to trimming and J lost 5 bases, with 17 bases between them. The CDR3 spans 16 residues. The germline V gene has CDR1 MGHRA and CDR2 YSYEKL. The CDR3 nucleotides are TGCGCCAGCAGCCAAGATATCAGCCACAGGATGAACGAGCAGTACTTC. It codes for CASSQDISHRMNEQYF.

This clone is a singleton in its sample. The rearrangement uses TRBV15 and TRBJ2-7; D gene uncertain. CDR1 LNHNV and CDR2 YYDKDF come from the germline V gene (reference sequence). This CDR3 spans 13 amino acids. The V end lost 3 bases, the J end lost 5 bases, and 11 bases lay between the germline ends. CDR3 sequence: CATSRSPPDEQYF. CDR3 in DNA: TGTGCCACCAGCAGGAGCCCCCCGGACGAGCAGTACTTC.

J is TRBJ2-1 and V is TRBV10-3, with 11 bases identical to TRBD1. In germline, CDR1 is ENHRY, CDR2 SYGVKD. The CDR3 runs to 17 residues. Losses at the gene ends were 6 bases for V and 3 bases for J; bases not matched to a gene: 10. CDR3 nucleotides: TGTGCCATCAGGGGACAGGGGGAAGCGGGGGACTACAATGAGCAGTTCTTC. Protein sequence: CAIRGQGEAGDYNEQFF.

The CDR3 DNA reads TGTGCCAGCAGTTACGTTAGAGGGTCTTCTGGAAACACCATATATTTT. It codes for CASSYVRGSSGNTIYF. The rearrangement joins TRBV6-5 to TRBJ1-3; D call uncertain. The V gene's germline CDR1 is MNHEY and CDR2 SVGAGI. V lost 2 bases, J lost 1 base, and 12 bases lay in between. This CDR3 is 16 amino acids long.

The V and J genes are TRBV28 and TRBJ2-7; D might be TRBD2 (6 bases). There are 12 residues in the CDR3. Germline V gene data show CDR1 as MDHEN and CDR2 as SYDVKM. Trimming took 7 bases from V and 5 from J, leaving 12 bases between them. The CDR3 DNA sequence: TGTGCCAGCACGGGGGTCCGTAACGAGCAGTACTTC. It yields the protein CASTGVRNEQYF.

This sequence joins TRBV19 and TRBJ2-1, with D unclear. Germline V lookup: CDR1 LNHDA, CDR2 SQIVND (reference sequence). V gave up 1 base and J gave up 8 bases, with 15 bases separating them. The CDR3 runs 15 residues. The CDR3 region is CASSIAPRASHEQFF. The DNA of the CDR3 is TGTGCCAGTAGTATAGCCCCTCGGGCGTCCCATGAGCAGTTCTTC.

The CDR3 sequence is CASSFPPSSSKNIQYF. The CDR3 DNA sequence: TGTGCCAGCAGCTTTCCCCCTAGCTCTTCCAAAAACATTCAGTACTTC. This rearrangement joins TRBV5-6 to TRBJ2-4; D perhaps matches TRBD2 (5 bases). The V end lost 2 bases, the J end lost 2 bases, and 14 bases lay between the germline ends. The CDR3 loop spans 16 amino acids. The germline gives CDR1 SGHDT, CDR2 YYEEEE.

The chain carries TRBV5-1 and TRBJ2-2; 9 bases agree with TRBD1. Germline values: CDR1 SGHRS, CDR2 YFSETQ. V shed 4 bases and J 3 bases; nucleotides not matched to a gene: 4. This CDR3 is built from 15 residues. The CDR3, as DNA: TGCGCCAGCAGCCAACGGACAGGGGACACCGGGGAGCTGTTTTTT. Translation: CASSQRTGDTGELFF.

The chain links TRBV5-4 to TRBJ1-2; D ambiguous. V was cut by 4 bases and J by 1 base, with 14 bases left in between. CDR1 and CDR2 from the germline V gene are SGHNT and YYREEE (reference sequence). The CDR3 covers 15 residues. The CDR3 protein is CASSRAASINYGYTF. The CDR3 coding sequence is TGTGCCAGCAGCCGGGCGGCCTCCATTAACTATGGCTACACCTTC.